These 6 T cell receptor beta chains were sequenced from one sample in a study of Ad26.COV2.S vaccination and SARS-CoV-2 variants. Stated treatment: around 19 received Ad26.COV2.S at low or high dose, single or two shots; about 5 received placebo; per-sample allocation not given. The samples were gathered on day 63 after the first injection of vaccine or placebo. The data were produced by immunoSEQ multiplex PCR, yet TCRdb's version contains in-frame clones alone and is incomplete. The repertoire has 300,000 to 350,000 clones, approximately 90% of them found once; the top ten carry approximately 4.5%. The sample consisted of peripheral blood, taken in a trial of Ad26.COV2.S vaccine versus placebo. The receptors here all came from a person between 18 and 65 years old who received the Ad26.COV2.S COVID-19 vaccine or a placebo.

The chain recombines TRBV7-9 with TRBJ2-1, with 7 bases matching TRBD2. J gave up 6 bases and V 4 bases, and 3 bases lay outside the gene matches. The CDR3 runs 13 residues. In germline, CDR1 is SEHNR, CDR2 FQNEAQ (reference sequence). CDR3 residues: CASSSRLANEQFF. CDR3 coding DNA: TGTGCCAGCAGCTCCCGACTAGCCAATGAGCAGTTCTTC.

This sequence joins TRBV29-1 and TRBJ2-1; 10 positions agree with TRBD2. CDR3 length equals 14 residues. V trimming: 3 bases; J trimming: 7 bases; junction bases outside the gene matches: 6. Germline V gives CDR1 SQVTM, CDR2 ANQGSEA. This CDR3 is CSVEEWTSGNEQFF. In nucleotides, the CDR3 is TGCAGCGTTGAGGAATGGACTAGCGGAAATGAGCAGTTCTTC.

The rearrangement joins TRBV29-1 to TRBJ2-7; possible D gene TRBD2, 6 bases. There are 13 residues in the CDR3. The germline V gene has CDR1 SQVTM and CDR2 ANQGSEA. V lost 7 bases, J lost 3 bases, and 16 bases lay in between. The CDR3 coding sequence is TGCAGCGGGGGGGACGGACTGAACTACGAGCAGTACTTC. Translated, it gives CSGGDGLNYEQYF.

V usage is TRBV30 and J usage is TRBJ1-5; possibly TRBD1 for D (6 bases). Trimming left V 1 base short and J 5 bases short, with 9 bases between. The V gene's germline CDR1 is GTSNPN and CDR2 SVGIG (reference sequence). The CDR3 consists of 13 residues. The CDR3 sequence is CAWSDREDQPQHF. The DNA of the CDR3 is TGTGCCTGGAGTGACAGGGAAGATCAGCCCCAGCATTTT.

The chain has TRBV7-2 and TRBJ1-4; D is unresolved. Trimming took off 1 base at V and 5 bases at J, with 11 bases between the two ends. CDR1 SGHTA and CDR2 FQGNSA come from the germline V gene. The CDR3 contains 15 residues. CDR3 coding DNA: TGTGCCAGCAGCTTAGGTCCTCGTGTCAATGAAAAACTGTTTTTT. Translated: CASSLGPRVNEKLFF.

The gene calls are TRBV9 and TRBJ1-2; TRBD1 matches at 7 bases. This CDR3 is 16 amino acids long. The trim removed 3 bases at V and 0 bases at J, leaving 8 bases unmatched. Per the germline V gene, CDR1 is SGDLS and CDR2 is YYNGEE. The CDR3 DNA is TGTGCCAGCAGCGGGGACAGCGCTAGCGCTAACTATGGCTACACCTTC. It encodes CASSGDSASANYGYTF. The whole variable domain, filled in from reference TRBV9 and TRBJ1-2, reads DSGVTQTPKHLITATGQRVTLRCSPRSGDLSVYWYQQSLDQGLQFLIQYYNGEERAKGNILERFSAQQFPDLHSELNLSSLELGDSALYFCASSGDSASANYGYTFGSGTRLTVV.